This T cell receptor (beta chain) was captured in a study of T cells in Graves' hyperthyroidism and ophthalmopathy. V lost 6 bases to trimming and J lost 3 bases, with 18 bases between them. Germline CDR1 and CDR2: ENHRY and SYGVKD. The CDR3 loop spans 16 amino acids. Pregnant or lactating patients were excluded, as were those with uncontrolled infection or other autoimmune disease. Authors of the study amplified TCR beta CDR3 regions from RNA transcripts. The primer set for the first-round RT-PCR of the TCR CDR3 was HTBI. MiXCR, applied by TCRdb to the multiplex PCR reads, yields one record per CDR3 protein. Among about 640,000 distinct CDR3 sequences, roughly 20% were seen once, and the ten largest hold 34%. This clonotype was found many times.

The chain has TRBV10-3 and TRBJ2-1; D gene unclear. The sample taken for sequencing was blood. The clonotype comes from a man under 40 with Graves' ophthalmopathy. Written as DNA, the CDR3 is TGTGCCATCAGACCCACAGAAAATCCAAACTACAATGAGCAGTTCTTC. Its protein is CAIRPTENPNYNEQFF.